Each of the 20 T cell receptor beta chains below was sequenced from the same sample in a study of blood T cell repertoires in COVID-19. TCRdb keeps only in-frame clones here, not all; method: immunoSEQ multiplex PCR. This sample has around 40,000 clones; about nine tenths occur once, and the top ten carry around a fifth. Sequencing was performed on peripheral blood. These receptors were obtained from a man aged 50-60 years with active COVID-19.

The chain has TRBV10-3 and TRBJ2-7; a possible D gene is TRBD1 (6 bases). V was shortened by 4 bases and J by 3 bases, with 10 bases between the two germline ends. The germline gives CDR1 ENHRY, CDR2 SYGVKD. The length of the CDR3 is 13 residues. CDR3 sequence: CAISGTDYYEQYF. CDR3 bases: TGTGCCATCAGTGGGACAGACTACTACGAGCAGTACTTC.

The V gene is TRBV15, the J gene TRBJ1-3, with a possible D match to TRBD1 (5 bases). The CDR3 sequence is 13 residues long. The germline gives CDR1 LNHNV, CDR2 YYDKDF (reference sequence). Trimming left V 0 bases short and J 7 bases short, with 7 bases between. Here the CDR3 reads CATSRDGANTIYF. The CDR3 nucleotides read TGTGCCACCAGCAGAGATGGGGCGAACACCATATATTTT.

The J gene is TRBJ2-5, the V gene TRBV5-4; 9 bases match TRBD1. Germline trimming cut 0 bases from V and 3 bases from J; bases unmatched to any gene: 6. Germline V gene lookup returns CDR1 SGHNT and CDR2 YYREEE (reference sequence). This CDR3 is 16 amino acids long. CDR3 loop: CASSLVLTGGKETQYF. The CDR3, as DNA: TGTGCCAGCAGCTTGGTGCTAACAGGGGGCAAAGAGACCCAGTACTTC.

J is TRBJ2-7 and V is TRBV19; no definite D call. The CDR3 spans 13 residues. The germline gives CDR1 LNHDA, CDR2 SQIVND (reference sequence). V lost 1 base to trimming and J lost 6 bases, with 10 bases between them. CDR3 residues: CASSIAGRSEQYF. The CDR3 nucleotides are TGTGCCAGTAGTATAGCGGGTAGGAGCGAGCAGTACTTC.

V usage is TRBV6-5 and J usage is TRBJ2-2; TRBD2 matches at 9 bases. V lost 8 bases and J lost 6; bases outside the gene matches: 7. This CDR3 has 14 residues. Germline CDR1 MNHEY, CDR2 SVGAGI. CDR3 loop: CASLASGTPGELFF. The CDR3 DNA follows: TGTGCCAGCTTAGCTAGCGGGACTCCCGGGGAGCTGTTTTTT.

The rearrangement joins TRBV24-1 to TRBJ1-2; tentatively, D is TRBD1 (6 bases). The CDR3 has 13 residues. V lost 4 bases and J 7 bases, leaving 12 bases between the germline ends. Germline loops: CDR1 KGHDR, CDR2 SFDVKD. The CDR3: CATSDQGQGGYTF. The CDR3 DNA is TGTGCCACCAGTGACCAGGGGCAAGGTGGCTACACCTTC.

The rearrangement joins TRBV6-2 or TRBV6-3 to TRBJ2-5; tentatively, D is TRBD2 (6 bases). The length of the CDR3 is 14 residues. V was cut by 6 bases and J by 2 bases, with 13 bases left in between. Germline V gives CDR1 MNHEY, CDR2 SVGEGT. CDR3 bases: TGTGCCAGCAGCCCCACGGGGGATCAAGAGACCCAGTACTTC. Translating it yields CASSPTGDQETQYF.

The chain carries TRBV27 and TRBJ2-7; 7 nucleotides match TRBD1. The germline V gene encodes CDR1 MNHEY and CDR2 SMNVEV (reference sequence). CDR3 length: 13 amino acids. The V and J ends lost 4 bases and 5 bases, in that order; junction bases with no gene match: 5. The CDR3 loop is CASSSRQGNEQYF. CDR3 sequence (DNA): TGTGCCAGCAGTTCCCGACAGGGTAACGAGCAGTACTTC.

This chain links TRBV2 with TRBJ2-3; 10 positions match TRBD2. Germline CDR1 and CDR2: SNHLY and FYNNEI. The J segment lost 5 bases and the V segment lost 4 bases, leaving 9 bases of the junction unmatched. The CDR3 is 16 amino acids. In DNA form, the CDR3 reads TGTGCCAGCAGTGTGGAACTAGCGGGAATGGTAGATACGCAGTATTTT. It is translated as CASSVELAGMVDTQYF.

The genes are TRBV6-6 and TRBJ2-7; 11 bases map to TRBD2. V shed 6 bases and J 2 bases; nucleotides not matched to a gene: 0. The CDR3 loop spans 13 amino acids. Germline V gene data show CDR1 as MNHNY and CDR2 as SVGAGI (reference sequence). In nucleotides, the CDR3 is TGTGCCAGCAGACTAGCGGGAGCCTACGAGCAGTACTTC. Translating gives CASRLAGAYEQYF.

The chain uses TRBV2 and TRBJ1-5; TRBD1 agrees at 10 bases. With 6 bases clipped from V and 4 bases from J, the junction kept 0 bases outside the gene matches. Germline loops: CDR1 SNHLY, CDR2 FYNNEI. This CDR3 has 13 residues. The DNA of the CDR3 is TGTGCCAGCAGGGACAGGGGGAATCAGCCCCAGCATTTT. This sequence encodes CASRDRGNQPQHF. Filled out from reference TRBV2 and TRBJ1-5, the complete variable domain reads EPEVTQTPSHQVTQMGQEVILRCVPISNHLYFYWYRQILGQKVEFLVSFYNNEISEKSEIFDDQFSVERPDGSNFTLKIRSTKLEDSAMYFCASRDRGNQPQHFGDGTRLSIL.

The CDR3 loop reads CASSLEGQGISTGELFF. CDR3 nucleotide sequence: TGTGCCAGCAGCTTAGAGGGACAGGGGATCTCTACCGGGGAGCTGTTTTTT. The chain carries TRBV7-2 and TRBJ2-2; 10 bases map to TRBD1. Germline lookup yields CDR1 SGHTA and CDR2 FQGNSA. This CDR3 spans 17 amino acids. J was trimmed by 5 bases and V by 1 base; bases with no gene match: 7.

V gene TRBV14 combines with J gene TRBJ2-1; D remains unclear. Per germline, CDR1 SGHDN and CDR2 FVKESK. Deletions cut 4 bases from V and 0 bases from J, with 13 bases between. CDR3 length: 16 amino acids. This CDR3 is CASSPFSWSSYNEQFF. In DNA form, the CDR3 reads TGTGCCAGCAGCCCCTTTTCTTGGAGCTCCTACAATGAGCAGTTCTTC.

This clone was seen a single time. This chain links TRBV7-7 with TRBJ2-1; 13 bases fit TRBD2. Germline loops: CDR1 SSHAT, CDR2 FNYEAQ (reference sequence). There are 18 residues in the CDR3. V lost 2 bases and J lost 12; bases outside the gene matches: 16. CDR3 coding DNA: TGTGCCAGCAGCTTACTCCCGCTCGGACTAGCGGGAGCCGGGGGGCAGTTCTTC. Protein: CASSLLPLGLAGAGGQFF.

Turning to this clone: Germline is not matched at one junction end, which may reflect a read error. The V gene is TRBV28, the J gene TRBJ2-1; TRBD2 matches 15 bases. Per the germline V gene, CDR1 is MDHEN and CDR2 is SYDVKM. The CDR3 runs 12 residues. The CDR3 DNA follows: TGTGCCAGCAGTCCCGGGACTAGCGGGAGGATCTTC. Translated: CASSPGTSGRIF.

The V call is TRBV19, the J call TRBJ2-1; weak D call: TRBD1 (7 bases). Germline V CDR1 and CDR2: LNHDA, SQIVND (reference sequence). V was shortened by 6 bases and J by 6 bases, with 24 bases between the two germline ends. The CDR3 sequence is 17 residues long. This CDR3 is CASREIGGGQGVNEQFF. The CDR3 DNA reads TGTGCCAGTAGGGAGATAGGTGGGGGGCAGGGGGTCAATGAGCAGTTCTTC.

The chain combines TRBV7-2 with TRBJ1-5; D may be TRBD1 (6 bases). This CDR3 spans 16 amino acids. In germline, CDR1 is SGHTA, CDR2 FQGNSA. The V end lost 0 bases, the J end lost 7 bases, and 16 bases lay between the germline ends. This CDR3 reads CASSLAGRGTGQPQHF. The CDR3 nucleotides are TGTGCCAGCAGCTTAGCAGGGAGGGGGACGGGCCAGCCCCAGCATTTT.

Only a few counts were recorded for this clone. The chain joins TRBV6-5 to TRBJ2-7; D possibly corresponds to TRBD2 (6 bases). The ends were cut back, 0 bases at V and 4 bases at J, with 13 bases in the middle. Germline values: CDR1 MNHEY, CDR2 SVGAGI. The length of the CDR3 is 15 residues. DNA for the CDR3: TGTGCCAGCAGTTACTCCGGCGGGAAGACATACGAGCAGTACTTC. This sequence encodes CASSYSGGKTYEQYF.

The rearrangement links TRBV2 to TRBJ2-5, with 8 bases fitting TRBD1. CDR3 size: 15 residues. V shed 5 bases and J 4 bases; nucleotides not matched to a gene: 9. CDR1 and CDR2 from the germline V gene are SNHLY and FYNNEI. The CDR3 is CASSKGQGSVETQYF. For the CDR3, the DNA is TGTGCCAGCAGTAAAGGACAGGGCTCTGTAGAGACCCAGTACTTC.

This rearrangement joins TRBV4-1 to TRBJ2-7; a possible D gene is TRBD2 (6 bases). The V and J ends lost 3 bases and 0 bases respectively, with 9 bases between them. Per germline, CDR1 MGHRA and CDR2 YSYEKL. This CDR3 contains 14 residues. The CDR3 loop is CASSHHGSSYEQYF. The DNA for the CDR3 is TGCGCCAGCAGCCACCACGGGAGCTCCTACGAGCAGTACTTC.